The TCR beta chain under discussion was sequenced for a study of regulatory T cells in long-lasting Graves disease. Overall study findings and caveats: Gene preferences differed: TRBV28, TRBJ1-2, TRBJ2-5 in persistent cases. A greater number of public clonotypes (under 3,000) was shared by persistent patients than by new patients (roughly 880).

This clonotype was seen more than once but under ten times. What it binds is not known. Both iRepertoire HTBI primers and Arm-PCR of CDR3 regions were used to build the TCR beta libraries. Per the authors' pipeline: Across the samples, identification revealed around 65 TRBV and about 13 TRBJ segments. TCRdb re-derived calls from the multiplex PCR reads in MiXCR, one entry per CDR3 protein. TCRdb, rather than the study authors, made the V and J calls. This table holds a few hundred thousand distinct CDR3 sequences, about 17% found once. The CDR3 is 11 residues long. In germline, CDR1 is MGHDK, CDR2 SYGVNS. V shed 6 bases, J shed 11 bases, and the junction held 6 bases outside the gene matches. The time point is: newly diagnosed GD, antithyroid drugs for less than 3 months. PBMC RNA was the source of the TCR library. This sample was also put to use in a study of T cells in Graves' hyperthyroidism and ophthalmopathy. That report notes: Blood also held most thyroid clonotypes expanded beyond 0.001.

The material sequenced was peripheral blood mononuclear cells (PBMCs), taken at new diagnosis, from a patient treated with antithyroid drugs. The chain recombines TRBV25-1 with TRBJ1-1, with 7 bases matching TRBD1. The sequence was collected from a woman under 30 with Graves disease. The CDR3 loop reads CASSRTGMAFF. The DNA of the CDR3 is TGTGCCAGCAGCCGGACAGGAATGGCTTTCTTT.